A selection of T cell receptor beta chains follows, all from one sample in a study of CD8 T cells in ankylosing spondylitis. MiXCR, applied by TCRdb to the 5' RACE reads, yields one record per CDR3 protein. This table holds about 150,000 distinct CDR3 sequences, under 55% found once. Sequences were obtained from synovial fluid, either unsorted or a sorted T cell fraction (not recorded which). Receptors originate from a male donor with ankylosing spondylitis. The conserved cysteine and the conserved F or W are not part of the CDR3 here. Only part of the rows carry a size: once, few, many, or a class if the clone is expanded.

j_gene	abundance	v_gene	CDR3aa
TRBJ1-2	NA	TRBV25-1	ASSGRDMNYGYT
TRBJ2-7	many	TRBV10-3	AISSPGTSAYEQY
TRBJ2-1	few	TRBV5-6	ASSLVWGSGRYNEQF
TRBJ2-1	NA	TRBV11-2	ASSLVFSGSYNEQF
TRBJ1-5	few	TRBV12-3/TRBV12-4	ASSLYRYQPQH
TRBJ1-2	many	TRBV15	ATSREGPLDGYT
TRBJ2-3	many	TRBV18	ASSPTAGHTDTQY
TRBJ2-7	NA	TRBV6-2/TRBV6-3	ASRRSTTYEQY
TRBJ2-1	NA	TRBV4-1	ASSQGIGGGDF
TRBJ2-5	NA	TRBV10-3	AISEPGTSHLWLTETQY
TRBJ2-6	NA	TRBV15	ATSRGIRGVYFSGANVLT
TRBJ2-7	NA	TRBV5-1	ASSSVGYSSYEQY
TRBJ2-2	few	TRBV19	ASSPHGFGAYTGELF
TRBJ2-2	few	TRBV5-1	ASSLRKKGNTGELF
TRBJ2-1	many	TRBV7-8	ASRDSHEQF
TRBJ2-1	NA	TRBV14	ASSHLIASDGRNEQF
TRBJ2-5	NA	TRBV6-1	ASTPRRRDYQETQY
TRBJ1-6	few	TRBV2	ASSPRDSLNSPLH
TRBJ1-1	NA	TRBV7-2	ASSLVVTEGAEAF
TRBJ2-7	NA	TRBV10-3	AISERLAGPYEQY